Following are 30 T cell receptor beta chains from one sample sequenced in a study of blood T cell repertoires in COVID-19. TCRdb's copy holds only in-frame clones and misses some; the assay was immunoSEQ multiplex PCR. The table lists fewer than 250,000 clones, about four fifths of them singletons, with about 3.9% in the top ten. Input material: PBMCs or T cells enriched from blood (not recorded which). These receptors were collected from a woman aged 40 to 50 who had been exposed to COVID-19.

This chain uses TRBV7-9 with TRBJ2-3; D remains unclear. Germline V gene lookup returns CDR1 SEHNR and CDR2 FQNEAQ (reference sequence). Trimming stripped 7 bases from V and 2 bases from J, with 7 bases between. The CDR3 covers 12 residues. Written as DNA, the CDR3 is TGTGCCAGCACCTCCTCCACAGATACGCAGTATTTT. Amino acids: CASTSSTDTQYF.

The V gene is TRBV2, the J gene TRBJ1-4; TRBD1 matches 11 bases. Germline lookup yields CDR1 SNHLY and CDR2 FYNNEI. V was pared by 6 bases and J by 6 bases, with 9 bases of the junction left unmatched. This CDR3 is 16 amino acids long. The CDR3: CASSGTGGQWDEKLFF. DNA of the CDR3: TGTGCCAGCAGCGGGACAGGGGGGCAGTGGGATGAAAAACTGTTTTTT.

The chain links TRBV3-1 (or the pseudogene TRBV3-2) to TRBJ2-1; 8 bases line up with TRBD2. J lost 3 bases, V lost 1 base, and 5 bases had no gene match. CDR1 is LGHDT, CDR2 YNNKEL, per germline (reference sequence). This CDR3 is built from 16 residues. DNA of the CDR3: TGTGCCAGCAGCCAAGTCGCGGGGGGCCACTACAATGAGCAGTTCTTC. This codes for CASSQVAGGHYNEQFF.

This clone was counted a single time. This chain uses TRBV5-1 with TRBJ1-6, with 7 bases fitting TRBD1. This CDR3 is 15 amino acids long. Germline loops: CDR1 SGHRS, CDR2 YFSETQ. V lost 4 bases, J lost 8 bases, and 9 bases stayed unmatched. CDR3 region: CASSRGDREDSPLHF. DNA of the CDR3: TGCGCCAGCAGCCGCGGAGACAGGGAGGATTCACCCCTCCACTTT.

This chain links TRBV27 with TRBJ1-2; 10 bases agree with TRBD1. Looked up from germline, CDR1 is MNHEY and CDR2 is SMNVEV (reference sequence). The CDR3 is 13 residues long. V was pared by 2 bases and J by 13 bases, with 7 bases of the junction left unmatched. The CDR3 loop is CASSLGQGGVRTF. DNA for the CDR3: TGTGCCAGCAGTTTAGGACAGGGGGGGGTCCGCACCTTC.

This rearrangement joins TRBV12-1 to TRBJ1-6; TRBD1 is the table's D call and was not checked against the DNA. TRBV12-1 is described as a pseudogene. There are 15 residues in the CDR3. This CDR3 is CASSLGTGVNSPLHF. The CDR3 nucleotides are TGTGCCAGCAGCCTCGGGACAGGAGTTAATTCACCCCTCCACTTT.

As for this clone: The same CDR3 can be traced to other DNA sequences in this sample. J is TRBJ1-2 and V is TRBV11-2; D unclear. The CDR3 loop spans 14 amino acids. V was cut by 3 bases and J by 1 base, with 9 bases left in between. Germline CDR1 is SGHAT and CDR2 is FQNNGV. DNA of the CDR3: TGTGCCAGCAGCTTCCAAGCGCTTAACTATGGCTACACCTTC. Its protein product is CASSFQALNYGYTF.

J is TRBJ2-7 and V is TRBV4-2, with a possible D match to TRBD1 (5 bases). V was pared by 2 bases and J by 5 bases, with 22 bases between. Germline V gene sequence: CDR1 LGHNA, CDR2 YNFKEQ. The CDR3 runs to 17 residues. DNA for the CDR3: TGTGCCAGCAGCCAATCCGTTGGGGTCAGGGCCGAAAACGAGCAGTACTTC. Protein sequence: CASSQSVGVRAENEQYF.

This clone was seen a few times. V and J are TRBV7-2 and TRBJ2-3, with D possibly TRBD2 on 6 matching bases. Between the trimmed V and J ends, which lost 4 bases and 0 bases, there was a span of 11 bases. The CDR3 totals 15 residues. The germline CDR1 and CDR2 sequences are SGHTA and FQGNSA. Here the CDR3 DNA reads TGTGCCAGCAGCTCCTCCGGGGGTAGCACAGATACGCAGTATTTT. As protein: CASSSSGGSTDTQYF.

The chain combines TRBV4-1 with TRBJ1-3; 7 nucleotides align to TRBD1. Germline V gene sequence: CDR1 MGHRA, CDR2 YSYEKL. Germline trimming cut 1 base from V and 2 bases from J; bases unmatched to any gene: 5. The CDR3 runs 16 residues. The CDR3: CASSQVVGTAGNTIYF. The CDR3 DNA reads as TGCGCCAGCAGCCAAGTGGTCGGGACAGCTGGAAACACCATATATTTT.

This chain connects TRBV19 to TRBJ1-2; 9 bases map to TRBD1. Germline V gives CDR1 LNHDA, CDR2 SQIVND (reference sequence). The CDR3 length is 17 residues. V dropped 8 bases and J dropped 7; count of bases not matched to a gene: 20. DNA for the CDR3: TGTGCCAGTCTCCGGAGGGACAGGGAAAAGGGCGGGGCTGGCTACACCTTC. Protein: CASLRRDREKGGAGYTF.

CDR3: CASSSLGGAMNTEAFF. The CDR3 nucleotides read TGTGCCAGCAGCTCCCTTGGAGGGGCGATGAACACTGAAGCTTTCTTT. V is TRBV11-2 and J is TRBJ1-1; perhaps TRBD1 as D (5 bases). CDR3 length equals 16 residues. V was shortened by 4 bases and J by 0 bases, with 15 bases between the two germline ends. The germline CDR1 and CDR2 sequences are SGHAT and FQNNGV.

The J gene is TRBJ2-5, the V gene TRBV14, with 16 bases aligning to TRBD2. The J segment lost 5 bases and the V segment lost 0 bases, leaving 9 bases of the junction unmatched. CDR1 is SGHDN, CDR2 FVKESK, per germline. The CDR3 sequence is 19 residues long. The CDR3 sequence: CASSQDPGTSGGAEETQYF. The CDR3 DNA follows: TGTGCCAGCAGCCAAGACCCCGGGACTAGCGGGGGGGCGGAGGAGACCCAGTACTTC.

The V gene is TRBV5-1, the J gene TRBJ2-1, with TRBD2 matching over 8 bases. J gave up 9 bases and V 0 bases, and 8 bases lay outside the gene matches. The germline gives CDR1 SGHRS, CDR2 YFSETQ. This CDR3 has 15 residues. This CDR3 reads CASSLVGTSTLEQFF. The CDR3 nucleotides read TGCGCCAGCAGCTTGGTGGGGACTAGTACCCTTGAGCAGTTCTTC.

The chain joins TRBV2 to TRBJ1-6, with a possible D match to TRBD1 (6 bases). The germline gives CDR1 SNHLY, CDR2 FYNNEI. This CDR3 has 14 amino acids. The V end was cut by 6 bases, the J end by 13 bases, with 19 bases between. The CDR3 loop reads CASRDRDTTSPLHF. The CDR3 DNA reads TGTGCCAGCAGGGACCGGGACACAACGTCGCCCCTCCACTTT.

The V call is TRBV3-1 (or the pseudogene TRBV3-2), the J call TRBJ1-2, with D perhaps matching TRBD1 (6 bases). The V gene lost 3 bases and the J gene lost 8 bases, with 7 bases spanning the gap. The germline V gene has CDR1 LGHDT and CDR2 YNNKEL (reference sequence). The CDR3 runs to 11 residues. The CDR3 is CASSHDRGYTF. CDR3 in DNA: TGTGCCAGCAGCCATGACAGGGGCTACACCTTC.

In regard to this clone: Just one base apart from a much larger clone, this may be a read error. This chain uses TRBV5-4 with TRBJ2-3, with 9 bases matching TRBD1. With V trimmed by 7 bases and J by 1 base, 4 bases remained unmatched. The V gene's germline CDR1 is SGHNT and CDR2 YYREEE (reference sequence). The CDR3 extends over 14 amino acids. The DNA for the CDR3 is TGTGCCAGCCGCCGGGACAGGGGCACAGATACGCAGTATTTT. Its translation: CASRRDRGTDTQYF.

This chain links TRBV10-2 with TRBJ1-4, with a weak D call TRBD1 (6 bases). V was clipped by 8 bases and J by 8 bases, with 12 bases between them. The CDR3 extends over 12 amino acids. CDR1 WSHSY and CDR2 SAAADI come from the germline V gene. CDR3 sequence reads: CASGEGGEKLFF. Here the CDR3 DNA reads TGCGCCAGCGGGGAGGGGGGGGAAAAACTGTTTTTT.

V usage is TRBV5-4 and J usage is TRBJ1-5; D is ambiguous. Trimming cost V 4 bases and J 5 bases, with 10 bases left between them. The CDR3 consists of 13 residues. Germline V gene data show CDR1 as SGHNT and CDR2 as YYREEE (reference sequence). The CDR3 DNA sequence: TGTGCCAGCAGCCCCGACAAGTATCAGCCCCAGCATTTT. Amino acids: CASSPDKYQPQHF.

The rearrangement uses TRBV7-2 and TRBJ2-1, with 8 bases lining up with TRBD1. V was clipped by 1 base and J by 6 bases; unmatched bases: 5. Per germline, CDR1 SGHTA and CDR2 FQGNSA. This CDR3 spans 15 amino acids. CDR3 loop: CASSLVGQGFNEQFF. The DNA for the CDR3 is TGTGCCAGCAGCTTAGTTGGACAGGGCTTCAATGAGCAGTTCTTC.

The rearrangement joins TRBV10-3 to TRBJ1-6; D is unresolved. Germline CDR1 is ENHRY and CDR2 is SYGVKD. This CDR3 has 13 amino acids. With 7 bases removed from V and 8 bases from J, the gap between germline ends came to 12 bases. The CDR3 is CAIKREGDSPLHF. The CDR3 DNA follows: TGTGCCATCAAACGGGAAGGAGATTCACCCCTCCACTTT.

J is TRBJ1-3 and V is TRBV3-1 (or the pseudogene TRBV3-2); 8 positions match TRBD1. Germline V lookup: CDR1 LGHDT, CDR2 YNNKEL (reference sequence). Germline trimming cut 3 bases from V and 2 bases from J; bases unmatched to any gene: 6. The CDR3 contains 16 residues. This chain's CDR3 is CASSQDRELAGNTIYF. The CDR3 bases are TGTGCCAGCAGCCAGGACAGGGAGTTAGCTGGAAACACCATATATTTT.

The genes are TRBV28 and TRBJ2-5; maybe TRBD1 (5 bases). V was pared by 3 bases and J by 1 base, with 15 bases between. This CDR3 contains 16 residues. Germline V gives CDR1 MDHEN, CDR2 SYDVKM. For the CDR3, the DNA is TGTGCCAGCAGTTTCCCCCCCGGAAGGGGCCAAGAGACCCAGTACTTC. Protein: CASSFPPGRGQETQYF.

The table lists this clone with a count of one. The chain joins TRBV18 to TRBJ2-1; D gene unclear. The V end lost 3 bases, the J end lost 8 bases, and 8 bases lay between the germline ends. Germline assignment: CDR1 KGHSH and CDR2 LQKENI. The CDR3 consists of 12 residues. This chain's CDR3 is CASSPGSDEQFF. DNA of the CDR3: TGTGCCAGCTCACCCGGTTCTGATGAGCAGTTCTTC.

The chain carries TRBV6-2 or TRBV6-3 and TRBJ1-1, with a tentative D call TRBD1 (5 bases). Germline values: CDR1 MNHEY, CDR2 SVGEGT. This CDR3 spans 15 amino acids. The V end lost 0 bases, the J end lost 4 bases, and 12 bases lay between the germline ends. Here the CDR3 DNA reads TGTGCCAGCAGTTACTCATCACCCCAGGGCACTGAAGCTTTCTTT. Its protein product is CASSYSSPQGTEAFF.

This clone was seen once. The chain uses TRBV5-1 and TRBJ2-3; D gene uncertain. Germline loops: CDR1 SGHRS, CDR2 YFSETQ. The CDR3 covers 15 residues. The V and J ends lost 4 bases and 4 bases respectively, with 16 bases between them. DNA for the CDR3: TGCGCCAGCAGCCCCCTAGGTGAGACTTCAGATACGCAGTATTTT. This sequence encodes CASSPLGETSDTQYF.

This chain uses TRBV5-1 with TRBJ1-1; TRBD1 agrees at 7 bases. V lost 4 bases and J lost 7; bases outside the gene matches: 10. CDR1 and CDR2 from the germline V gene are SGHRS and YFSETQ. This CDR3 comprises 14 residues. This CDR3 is CASSRRTGEREAFF. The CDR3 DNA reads TGCGCCAGCAGCCGTAGAACAGGGGAACGTGAAGCTTTCTTT.

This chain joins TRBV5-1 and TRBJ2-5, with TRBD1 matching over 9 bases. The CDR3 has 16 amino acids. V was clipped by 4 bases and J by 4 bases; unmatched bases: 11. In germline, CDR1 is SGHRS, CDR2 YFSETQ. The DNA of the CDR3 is TGCGCCAGCAGCCAAGGGGTGTTGGGACAGGGAGAGACCCAGTACTTC. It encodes CASSQGVLGQGETQYF.

CDR3 sequence reads: CASNPTGTGFMDTQYF. In nucleotides, the CDR3 is TGTGCCAGTAACCCAACCGGGACAGGGTTTATGGATACGCAGTATTTT. This rearrangement joins TRBV19 to TRBJ2-3, with 9 bases identical to TRBD1. CDR1 is LNHDA and CDR2 is SQIVND in the germline V gene (reference sequence). J was trimmed by 6 bases and V by 7 bases; bases with no gene match: 14. This CDR3 has 16 amino acids.

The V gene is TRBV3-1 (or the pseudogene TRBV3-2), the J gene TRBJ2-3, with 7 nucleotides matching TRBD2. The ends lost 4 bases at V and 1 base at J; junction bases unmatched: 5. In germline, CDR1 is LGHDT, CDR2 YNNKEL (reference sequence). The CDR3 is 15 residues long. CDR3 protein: CASSLLSGGTDTQYF. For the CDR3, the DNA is TGTGCCAGCAGCCTTTTGAGCGGGGGCACAGATACGCAGTATTTT.